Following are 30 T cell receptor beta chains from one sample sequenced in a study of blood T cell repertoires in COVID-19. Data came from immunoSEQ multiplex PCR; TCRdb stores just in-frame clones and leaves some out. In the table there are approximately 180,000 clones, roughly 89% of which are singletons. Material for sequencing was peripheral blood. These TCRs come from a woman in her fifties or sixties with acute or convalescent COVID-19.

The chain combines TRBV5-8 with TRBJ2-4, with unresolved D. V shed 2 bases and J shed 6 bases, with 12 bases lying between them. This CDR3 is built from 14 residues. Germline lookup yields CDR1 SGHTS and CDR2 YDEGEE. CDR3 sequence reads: CASSLNLELNIQYF. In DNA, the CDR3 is TGTGCCAGCAGCTTAAACCTAGAGCTAAACATTCAGTACTTC.

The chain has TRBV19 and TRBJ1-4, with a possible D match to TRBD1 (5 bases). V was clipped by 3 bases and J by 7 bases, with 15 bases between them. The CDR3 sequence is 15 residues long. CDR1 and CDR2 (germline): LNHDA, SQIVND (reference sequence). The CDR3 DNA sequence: TGTGCCAGTAGTATCTCCCAGGGAACACTTGAAAAACTGTTTTTT. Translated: CASSISQGTLEKLFF. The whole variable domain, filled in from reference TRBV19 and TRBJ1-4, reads DGGITQSPKYLFRKEGQNVTLSCEQNLNHDAMYWYRQDPGQGLRLIYYSQIVNDFQKGDIAEGYSVSREKKESFPLTVTSAQKNPTAFYLCASSISQGTLEKLFFGSGTQLSVL.

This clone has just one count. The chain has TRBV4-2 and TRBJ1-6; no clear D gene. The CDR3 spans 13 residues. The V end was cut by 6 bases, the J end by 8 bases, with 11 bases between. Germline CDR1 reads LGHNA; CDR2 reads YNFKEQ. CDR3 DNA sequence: TGTGCCAGCAGGGATGACTGGGATTCACCCCTCCACTTT. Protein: CASRDDWDSPLHF.

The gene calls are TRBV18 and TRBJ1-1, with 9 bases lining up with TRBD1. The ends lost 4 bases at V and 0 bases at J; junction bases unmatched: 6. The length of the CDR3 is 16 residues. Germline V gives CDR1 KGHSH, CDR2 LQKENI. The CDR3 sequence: CASSRQGGDMNTEAFF. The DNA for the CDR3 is TGTGCCAGCTCACGACAGGGGGGGGATATGAACACTGAAGCTTTCTTT.

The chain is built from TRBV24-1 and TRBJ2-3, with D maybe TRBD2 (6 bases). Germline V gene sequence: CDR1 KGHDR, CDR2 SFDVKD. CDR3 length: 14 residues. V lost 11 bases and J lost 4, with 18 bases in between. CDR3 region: CAIQPGTESDTQYF. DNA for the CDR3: TGTGCCATACAACCCGGGACTGAATCAGATACGCAGTATTTT.

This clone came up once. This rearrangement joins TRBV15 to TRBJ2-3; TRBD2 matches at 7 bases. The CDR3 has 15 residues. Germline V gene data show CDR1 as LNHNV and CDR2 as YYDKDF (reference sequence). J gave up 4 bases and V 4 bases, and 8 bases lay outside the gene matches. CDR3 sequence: CATSNPAGPSDTQYF. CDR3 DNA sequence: TGTGCCACCAGCAATCCAGCGGGACCGTCAGATACGCAGTATTTT.

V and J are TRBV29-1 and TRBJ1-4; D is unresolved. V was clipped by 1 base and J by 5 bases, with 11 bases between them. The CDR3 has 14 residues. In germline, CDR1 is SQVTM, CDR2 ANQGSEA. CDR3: CSVEGERGNEKLFF. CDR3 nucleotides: TGCAGCGTTGAAGGGGAGAGAGGGAATGAAAAACTGTTTTTT.

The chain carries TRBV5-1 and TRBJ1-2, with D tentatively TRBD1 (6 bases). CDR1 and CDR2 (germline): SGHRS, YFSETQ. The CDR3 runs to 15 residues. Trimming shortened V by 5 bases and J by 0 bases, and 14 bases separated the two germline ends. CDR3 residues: CASRQGYEANYGYTF. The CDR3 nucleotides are TGCGCCAGCAGGCAGGGGTATGAAGCTAACTATGGCTACACCTTC.

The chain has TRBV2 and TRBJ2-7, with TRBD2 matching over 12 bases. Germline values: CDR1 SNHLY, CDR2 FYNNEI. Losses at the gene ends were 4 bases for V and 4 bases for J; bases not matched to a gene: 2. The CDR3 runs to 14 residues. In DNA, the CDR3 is TGTGCCAGCAGTGGGACTAGCGGGGTGTACGAGCAGTACTTC. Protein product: CASSGTSGVYEQYF.

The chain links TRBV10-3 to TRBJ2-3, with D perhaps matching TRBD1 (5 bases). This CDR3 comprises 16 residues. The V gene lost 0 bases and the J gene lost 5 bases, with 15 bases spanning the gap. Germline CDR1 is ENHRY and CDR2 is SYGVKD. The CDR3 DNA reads TGTGCCATCAGTGAGTCTCTGACAGTAGGTGTAGATACGCAGTATTTT. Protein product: CAISESLTVGVDTQYF.

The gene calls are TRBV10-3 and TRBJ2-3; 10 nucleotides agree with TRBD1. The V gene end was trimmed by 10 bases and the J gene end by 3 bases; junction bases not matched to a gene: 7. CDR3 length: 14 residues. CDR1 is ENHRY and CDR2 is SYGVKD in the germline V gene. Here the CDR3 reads CATSWDRGTDTQYF. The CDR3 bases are TGTGCCACGTCGTGGGACAGGGGTACAGATACGCAGTATTTT.

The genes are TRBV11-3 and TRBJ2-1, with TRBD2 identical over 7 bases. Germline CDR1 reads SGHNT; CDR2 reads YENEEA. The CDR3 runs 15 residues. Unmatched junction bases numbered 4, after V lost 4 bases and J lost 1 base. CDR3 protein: CASSSGRASYNEQFF. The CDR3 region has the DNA TGTGCCAGCAGCTCTGGGAGGGCTTCCTACAATGAGCAGTTCTTC.

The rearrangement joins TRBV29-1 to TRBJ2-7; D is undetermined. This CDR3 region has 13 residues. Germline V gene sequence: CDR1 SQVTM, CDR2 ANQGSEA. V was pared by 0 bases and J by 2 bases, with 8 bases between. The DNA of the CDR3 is TGCAGCGTTGAAGAGACTGATCCCTACGAGCAGTACTTC. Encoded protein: CSVEETDPYEQYF.

CDR3 DNA: TGTGCCAGCAGGCAACGGGGTTCTGGGGCCAACGTCCTGACTTTC. Protein sequence: CASRQRGSGANVLTF. The chain combines TRBV13 with TRBJ2-6; D perhaps matches TRBD2 (5 bases). The CDR3 spans 15 residues. Germline CDR1 is PRHDT and CDR2 is FYEKMQ (reference sequence). V shed 6 bases and J shed 1 base, with 10 bases lying between them.

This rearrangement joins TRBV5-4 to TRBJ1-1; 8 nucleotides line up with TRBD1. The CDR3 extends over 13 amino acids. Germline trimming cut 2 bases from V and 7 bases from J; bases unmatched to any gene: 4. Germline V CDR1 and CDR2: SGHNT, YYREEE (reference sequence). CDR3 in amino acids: CASSFQGAGEAFF. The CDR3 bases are TGTGCCAGCAGCTTTCAGGGGGCGGGTGAAGCTTTCTTT.

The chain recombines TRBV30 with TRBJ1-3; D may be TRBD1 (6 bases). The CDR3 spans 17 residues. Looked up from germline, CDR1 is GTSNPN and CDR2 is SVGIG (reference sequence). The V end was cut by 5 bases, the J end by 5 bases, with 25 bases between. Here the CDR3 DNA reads TGTGCCTGGGAACAGGGTGGAACTCTCGATGGGCGAAACACCATATATTTT. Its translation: CAWEQGGTLDGRNTIYF.

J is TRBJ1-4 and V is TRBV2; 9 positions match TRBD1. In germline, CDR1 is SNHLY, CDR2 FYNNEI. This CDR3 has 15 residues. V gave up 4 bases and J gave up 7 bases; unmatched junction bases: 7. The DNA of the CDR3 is TGTGCCAGCAGTGGAACAGGGGGCACGGGTGAAAAACTGTTTTTT. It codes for CASSGTGGTGEKLFF.

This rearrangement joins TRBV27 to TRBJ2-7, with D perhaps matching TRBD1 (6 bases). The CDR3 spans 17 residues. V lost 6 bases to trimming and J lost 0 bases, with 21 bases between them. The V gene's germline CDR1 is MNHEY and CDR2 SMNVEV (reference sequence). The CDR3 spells CASRTATGTSSSYEQYF. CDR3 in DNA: TGTGCCAGCAGGACCGCCACCGGGACAAGCTCCTCCTACGAGCAGTACTTC.

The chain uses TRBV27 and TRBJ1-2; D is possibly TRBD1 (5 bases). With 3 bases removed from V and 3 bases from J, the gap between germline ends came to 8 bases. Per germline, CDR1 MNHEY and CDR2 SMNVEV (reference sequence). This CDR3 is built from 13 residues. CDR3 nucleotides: TGTGCCAGCAGTTTTGGGGGGGACTATGGCTACACCTTC. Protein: CASSFGGDYGYTF.

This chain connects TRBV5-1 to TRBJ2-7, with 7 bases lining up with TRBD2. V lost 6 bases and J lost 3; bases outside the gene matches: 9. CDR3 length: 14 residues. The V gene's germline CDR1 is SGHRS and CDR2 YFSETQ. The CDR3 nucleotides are TGCGCCAGCACCTTTACCAGCGGGGACTACGAGCAGTACTTC. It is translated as CASTFTSGDYEQYF.

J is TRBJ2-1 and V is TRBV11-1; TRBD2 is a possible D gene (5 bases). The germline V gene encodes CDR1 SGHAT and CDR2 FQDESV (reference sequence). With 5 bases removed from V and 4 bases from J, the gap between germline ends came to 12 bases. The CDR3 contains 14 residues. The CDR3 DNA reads TGTGCCAGCAGCCCTCGACTATTTTACAATGAGCAGTTCTTC. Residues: CASSPRLFYNEQFF.

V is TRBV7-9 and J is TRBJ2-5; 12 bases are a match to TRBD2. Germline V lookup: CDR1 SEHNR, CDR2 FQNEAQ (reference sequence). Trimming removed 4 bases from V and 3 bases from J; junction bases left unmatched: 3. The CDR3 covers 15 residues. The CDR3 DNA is TGTGCCAGCAGCTACACTAGCGGGAGGAAAGAGACCCAGTACTTC. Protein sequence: CASSYTSGRKETQYF.

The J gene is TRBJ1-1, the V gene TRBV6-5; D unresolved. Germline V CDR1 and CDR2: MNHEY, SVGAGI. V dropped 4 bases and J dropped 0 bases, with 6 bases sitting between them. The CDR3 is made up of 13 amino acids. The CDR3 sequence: CASSFFMNTEAFF. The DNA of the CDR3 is TGTGCCAGCAGTTTTTTTATGAACACTGAAGCTTTCTTT.

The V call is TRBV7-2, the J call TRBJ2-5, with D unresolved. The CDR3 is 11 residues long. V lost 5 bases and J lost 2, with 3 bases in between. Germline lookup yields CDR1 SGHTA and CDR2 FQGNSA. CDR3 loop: CASSPQETQYF. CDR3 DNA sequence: TGTGCCAGCAGCCCACAAGAGACCCAGTACTTC.

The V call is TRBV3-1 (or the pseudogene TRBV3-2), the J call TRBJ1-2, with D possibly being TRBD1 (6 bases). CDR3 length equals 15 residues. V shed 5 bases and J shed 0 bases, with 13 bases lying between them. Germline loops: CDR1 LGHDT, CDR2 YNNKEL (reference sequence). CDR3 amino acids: CASSATRTANYGYTF. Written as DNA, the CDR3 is TGTGCCAGCAGCGCCACTAGGACAGCTAACTATGGCTACACCTTC.

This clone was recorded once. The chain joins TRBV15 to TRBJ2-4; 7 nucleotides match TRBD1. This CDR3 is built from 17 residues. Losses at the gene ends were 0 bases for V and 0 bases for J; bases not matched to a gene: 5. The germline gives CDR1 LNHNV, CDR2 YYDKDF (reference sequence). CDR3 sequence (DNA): TGTGCCACCAGCAGAGATAAGGGGGACAGAGCCAAAAACATTCAGTACTTC. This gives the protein CATSRDKGDRAKNIQYF.

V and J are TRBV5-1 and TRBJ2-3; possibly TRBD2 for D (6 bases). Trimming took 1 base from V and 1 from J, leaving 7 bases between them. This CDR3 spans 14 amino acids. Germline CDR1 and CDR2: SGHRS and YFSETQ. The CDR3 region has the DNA TGCGCCAGCAGCTTGTCGGGGGGCACAGATACGCAGTATTTT. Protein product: CASSLSGGTDTQYF.

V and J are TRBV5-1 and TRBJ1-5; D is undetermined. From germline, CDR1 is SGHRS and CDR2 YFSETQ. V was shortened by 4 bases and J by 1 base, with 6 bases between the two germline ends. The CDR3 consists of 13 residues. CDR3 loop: CASSRGSNQPQHF. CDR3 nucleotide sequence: TGCGCCAGCAGCCGGGGAAGCAATCAGCCCCAGCATTTT. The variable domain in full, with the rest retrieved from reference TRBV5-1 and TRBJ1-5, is KAGVTQTPRYLIKTRGQQVTLSCSPISGHRSVSWYQQTPGQGLQFLFEYFSETQRNKGNFPGRFSGRQFSNSRSEMNVSTLELGDSALYLCASSRGSNQPQHFGDGTRLSIL.

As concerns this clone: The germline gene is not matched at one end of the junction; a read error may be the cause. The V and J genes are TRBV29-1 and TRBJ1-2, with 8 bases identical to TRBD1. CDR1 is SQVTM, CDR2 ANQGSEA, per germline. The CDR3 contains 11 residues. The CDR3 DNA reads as TGCAGCGTTGAGCCCAGGGGGCTTGAACAATTC. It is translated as CSVEPRGLEQF.

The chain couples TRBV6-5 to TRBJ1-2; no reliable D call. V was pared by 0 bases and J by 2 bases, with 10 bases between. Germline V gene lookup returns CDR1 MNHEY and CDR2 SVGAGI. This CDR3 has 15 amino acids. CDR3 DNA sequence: TGTGCCAGCAGTTACTCGGGTTGGGAGAACTATGGCTACACCTTC. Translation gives CASSYSGWENYGYTF.